A selection of T cell receptor beta chains follows, all from one sample in a study of cytomegalovirus exposure and HLA in healthy donors. Profiling relied on immunoSEQ multiplex PCR, and the TCRdb table lists in-frame clones only, not all of them. The sample lists about 180,000 clones, about 79% occurring once. The sample taken for sequencing was PBMCs. These receptors came from a man aged 18 to 30 in good health and CMV-seronegative. Each CDR3 is given with its conserved first and last residue. Fields, in order: V gene, clone size, D gene, J gene, CDR3 DNA, CDR3 protein. The D gene is left open where the match is weak. Expanded clones get a size class; other rows say once, few or many, or leave the size out.

>TRBV28|-|-|TRBJ2-7
TGTGCCAGCAAAAAACAGGGTGGCAAGCAGTACTTC
CASKKQGGKQYF
>TRBV28|-|-|TRBJ1-4
TGTGCCAGCAGTTTCGGGCAGGGGGAAAAACTGTTTTTT
CASSFGQGEKLFF
>TRBV7-3|-|-|TRBJ1-1
TGTGCCAGCAGCTTATCCCCAAGGCGGGAAGCTTTCTTT
CASSLSPRREAFF
>TRBV7-9|-|-|TRBJ1-4
TGTGCCAGCAGCCCCATTTTAGGAGGAAATGAAAAACTGTTTTTT
CASSPILGGNEKLFF
>TRBV7-2|-|TRBD2|TRBJ2-3
TGTGCCAGCAGCTTAGAGCTCACTAGCGGTTACACAGATACGCAGTATTTT
CASSLELTSGYTDTQYF
>TRBV4-2|-|TRBD2|TRBJ2-7
TGTGCCAGCAGATCGGGACTAGCCAACGAGCAGTACTTC
CASRSGLANEQYF
>TRBV7-9|-|TRBD1|TRBJ2-7
TGTGCCAGCAGCTTCGGGACAGTGTCCTACGAGCAGTACTTC
CASSFGTVSYEQYF
>TRBV6-5|-|-|TRBJ1-3
TGTGCCAGCAGTTACTCGCGACCTAGCTCTGGAAACACCATATATTTT
CASSYSRPSSGNTIYF
>TRBV21-1|-|-|TRBJ1-2
TGTGCCAGCAGCCCCCCCGGGACAGGTGGCTACACCTTC
CASSPPGTGGYTF
>TRBV19|once|-|TRBJ1-5
TGTGCCAGTACTCCTCTAGGCAGGGGCAATCAGCCCCAGCATTTT
CASTPLGRGNQPQHF
>TRBV13|-|TRBD1|TRBJ1-3
TGTGCCAGCTCCACGAGGACAGGGGTGAGCTCTGGAAACACCATATACTTT
CASSTRTGVSSGNTIYF
>TRBV19|-|-|TRBJ1-6
TGTGCCAGTAGCCGCGGGTGGGATTCACCCCTCCACTTT
CASSRGWDSPLHF
>TRBV10-2|once|-|TRBJ2-3
TGCGCCAGCAGTGAGTCTGACAGGTTCACAGATACGCAGTATTTT
CASSESDRFTDTQYF
>TRBV28|-|-|TRBJ1-2
TGTGCCAGCAGTTTACTAAAACCCCCGGACAGCAATAACTATGGCTACACCTTC
CASSLLKPPDSNNYGYTF
>TRBV7-2|-|TRBD1|TRBJ1-5
TGTGCCAGCAGCTTAGAACAGGGGGGGAATCAGCCCCAGCATTTT
CASSLEQGGNQPQHF
>TRBV7-9|-|TRBD1|TRBJ1-4
TGTGCCAGCAGCTACAGGGGCTTTAATGAAAAACTGTTTTTT
CASSYRGFNEKLFF
>TRBV5-6|-|TRBD1|TRBJ2-7
TGTGCCAGCAGCTCGGTTGGCCAGGGGGTATACGAGCAGTACTTC
CASSSVGQGVYEQYF
>TRBV4-2|-|TRBD1|TRBJ2-2
TGTGCCAGCAGCCGGCCCAGGGGACAGGGGTACACCGGGGAGCTGTTTTTT
CASSRPRGQGYTGELFF
>TRBV9|few|TRBD1|TRBJ1-6
TGTGCCAGCAGCCACCCGGGACAGGGGCCGGATTCACCCCTCCACTTT
CASSHPGQGPDSPLHF
>TRBV19|few|TRBD1|TRBJ2-3
TGTGCCAGTAGCGACAGGGGGCTCAGAGATACGCAGTATTTT
CASSDRGLRDTQYF
>TRBV7-3|-|TRBD2|TRBJ2-7
TGTGCCAGCAGCCCTGGACTAGCGGGTGAGCAGTACTTC
CASSPGLAGEQYF
>TRBV27|-|TRBD2|TRBJ2-1
TGTGCCAGCAGTCTCGGGACTAGCGGGAGCAATGAGCAGTTCTTC
CASSLGTSGSNEQFF
>TRBV30|-|TRBD1|TRBJ2-2
TGTGCCTGGACCCCCGGGACAGGGATTGGCGGGGAGCTGTTTTTT
CAWTPGTGIGGELFF
>TRBV6-5|-|-|TRBJ1-5
TGTGCCAGCAGTTTGCAGGAGGGAAGCAATCAGCCCCAGCATTTT
CASSLQEGSNQPQHF
>TRBV7-9|-|-|TRBJ1-5
TGTGCCAGCAGCTCGCCGGGAGGCCAGGAGCCCCAGCATTTT
CASSSPGGQEPQHF
>TRBV19|few|TRBD1|TRBJ2-7
TGTGCCAGTAGTATGGCAGGGGGTTACGAGCAGTACTTC
CASSMAGGYEQYF
>TRBV15|-|TRBD1|TRBJ2-7
TGTGCCACCAGAGAGACAGGGGGCAGGTCCTACGAGCAGTACTTC
CATRETGGRSYEQYF
>TRBV5-4|few|TRBD1|TRBJ1-1
TGTGCCAGCAGCTTGCACAGGGGGAATATTGAAGCTTTCTTT
CASSLHRGNIEAFF
>TRBV9|-|-|TRBJ2-2
TGTGCCAGCAGCGTAGTGTCAGGGGCCCCCGGGGAGCTGTTTTTT
CASSVVSGAPGELFF